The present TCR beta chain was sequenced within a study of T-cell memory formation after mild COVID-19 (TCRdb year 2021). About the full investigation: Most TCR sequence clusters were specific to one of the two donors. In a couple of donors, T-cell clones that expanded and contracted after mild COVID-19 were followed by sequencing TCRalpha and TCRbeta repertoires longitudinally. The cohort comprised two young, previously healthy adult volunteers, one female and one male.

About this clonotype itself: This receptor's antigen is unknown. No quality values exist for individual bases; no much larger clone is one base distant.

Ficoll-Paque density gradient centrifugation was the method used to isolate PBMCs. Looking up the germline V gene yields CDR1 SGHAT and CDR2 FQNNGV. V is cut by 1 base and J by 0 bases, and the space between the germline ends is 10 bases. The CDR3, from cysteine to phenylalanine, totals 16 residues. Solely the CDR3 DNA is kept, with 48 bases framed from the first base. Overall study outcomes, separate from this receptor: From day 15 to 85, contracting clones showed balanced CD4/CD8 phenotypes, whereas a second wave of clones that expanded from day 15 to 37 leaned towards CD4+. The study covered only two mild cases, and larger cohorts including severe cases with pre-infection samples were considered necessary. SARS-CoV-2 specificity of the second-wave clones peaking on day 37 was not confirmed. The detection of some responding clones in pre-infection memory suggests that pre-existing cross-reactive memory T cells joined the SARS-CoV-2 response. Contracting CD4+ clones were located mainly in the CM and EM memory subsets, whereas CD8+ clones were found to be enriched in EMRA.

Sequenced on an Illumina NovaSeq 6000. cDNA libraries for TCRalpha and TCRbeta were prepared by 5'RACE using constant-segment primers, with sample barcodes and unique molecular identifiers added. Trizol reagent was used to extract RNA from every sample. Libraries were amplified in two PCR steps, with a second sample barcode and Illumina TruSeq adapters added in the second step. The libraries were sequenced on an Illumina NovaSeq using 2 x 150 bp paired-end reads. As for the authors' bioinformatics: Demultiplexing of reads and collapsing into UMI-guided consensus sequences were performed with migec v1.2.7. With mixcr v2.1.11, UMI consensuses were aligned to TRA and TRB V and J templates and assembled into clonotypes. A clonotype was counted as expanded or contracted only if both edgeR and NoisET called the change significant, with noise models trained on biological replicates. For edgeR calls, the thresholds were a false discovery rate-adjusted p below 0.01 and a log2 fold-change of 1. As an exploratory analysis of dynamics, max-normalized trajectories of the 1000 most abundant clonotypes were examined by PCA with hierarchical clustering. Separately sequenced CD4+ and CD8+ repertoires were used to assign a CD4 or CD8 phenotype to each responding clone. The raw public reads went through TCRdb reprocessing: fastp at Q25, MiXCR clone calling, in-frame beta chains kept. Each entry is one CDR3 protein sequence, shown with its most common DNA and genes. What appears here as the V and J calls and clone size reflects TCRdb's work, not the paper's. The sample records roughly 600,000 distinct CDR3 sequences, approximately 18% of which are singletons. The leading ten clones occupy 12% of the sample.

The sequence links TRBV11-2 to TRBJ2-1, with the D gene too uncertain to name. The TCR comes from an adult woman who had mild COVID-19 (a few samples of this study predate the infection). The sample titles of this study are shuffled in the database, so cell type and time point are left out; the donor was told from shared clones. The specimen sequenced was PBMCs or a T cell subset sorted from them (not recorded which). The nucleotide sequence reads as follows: TGTGCCAGCAGCTTAGCGGGCGGCTACTCCTACAATGAGCAGTTCTTC. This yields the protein CASSLAGGYSYNEQFF. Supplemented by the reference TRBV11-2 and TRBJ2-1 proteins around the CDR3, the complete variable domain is EAGVAQSPRYKIIEKRQSVAFWCNPISGHATLYWYQQILGQGPKLLIQFQNNGVVDDSQLPKDRFSAERLKGVDSTLKIQPAKLEDSAVYLCASSLAGGYSYNEQFFGPGTRLTVL.